Reported below is one TCR beta chain. What this receptor recognizes is not known. No clone much larger than this one lies a single base away; base qualities are absent. According to the germline V gene, CDR1 reads SNHLY and CDR2 reads FYNNEI. V loses 6 bases at its end and J loses 5 bases; junction bases beyond the gene matches: 3. The CDR3 spans 12 residues, from the cysteine through the phenylalanine. Only CDR3 DNA remains: 36 bases, in frame from the first base. The data are from a study of T-cell memory formation after mild COVID-19 (dated by TCRdb to 2020 to 2022). General notes on the study: TCR sequence clusters from the two donors were largely donor specific. The cohort comprised two young, previously healthy adult volunteers, one female and one male. In two donors, T-cell clones that expanded and contracted after mild COVID-19 were tracked by sequencing TCRalpha and TCRbeta repertoires over time.

Overall study outcomes, separate from this receptor: The second-wave clones that peaked on day 37 were not confirmed to be SARS-CoV-2 specific. Some responding clones were detected in pre-infection memory, which suggested that pre-existing cross-reactive memory T cells had joined the SARS-CoV-2 response. Clones that contracted from day 15 to 85 showed balanced CD4/CD8 phenotypes, whereas a second wave of clones that expanded from day 15 to 37 leaned towards CD4+. Contracting CD4+ clones were found mainly in CM and EM memory subsets, while CD8+ clones were enriched in EMRA. Only a couple of mild cases were covered in the study, and larger cohorts including severe cases with pre-infection samples were considered necessary.

PBMCs were isolated by Ficoll-Paque density gradient centrifugation. Sequencing was carried out with an Illumina NovaSeq 6000. TCRalpha and TCRbeta cDNA libraries were built by 5'RACE with constant-segment primers, adding sample barcodes and unique molecular identifiers. RNA was extracted from every sample with Trizol reagent. Amplification of the libraries took two PCR steps, and the second step added a second sample barcode plus Illumina TruSeq adapters. Sequencing of libraries was performed on an Illumina NovaSeq with 2 x 150 bp paired-end reads. The original methods were these. Reads were demultiplexed and collapsed into UMI-guided consensus sequences with migec v1.2.7. With mixcr v2.1.11, UMI consensuses were aligned to TRA and TRB V and J templates and assembled into clonotypes. A clonotype was counted as expanded or contracted only if both edgeR and NoisET called the change significant, with noise models trained on biological replicates. For edgeR calls, a false discovery rate-adjusted p below 0.01 and a log2 fold-change threshold of 1 were applied. As an exploratory analysis of dynamics, max-normalized trajectories of the 1000 most abundant clonotypes were examined with PCA combined with hierarchical clustering. Separately sequenced CD4+ and CD8+ repertoires were used to assign the CD4 or CD8 phenotype of responding clones. TCRdb ran its own pipeline on the public reads, namely fastp trimming at Q25 and MiXCR clone calling, and kept in-frame beta chains. Duplicate CDR3 protein sequences are folded into a single record with the most common DNA and genes. These V and J calls derive from TCRdb rather than the authors' analysis. The sample table contains more than 55,000 distinct CDR3 sequences; only one count was recorded for 8% to 9.5% of them. In total, the top ten clones hold roughly 1.2% of the sample.

The chain is made from TRBV2 and TRBJ2-7; TRBD1 aligns with 8 central bases. The specimen sequenced was PBMCs or a T cell subset sorted from them (not recorded which). This clonotype was obtained from a man aged 18 to 30 who had mild COVID-19 (a few samples of this study predate the infection). The sample titles of this study are shuffled in the database, so cell type and time point are left out; the donor was told from shared clones. The DNA sequence is given as TGTGCCAGCAGACAGGGGGACAACGAGCAGTACTTC. This gives the protein CASRQGDNEQYF. When the CDR3 is completed using the reference TRBV2 and TRBJ2-7 genes on either side, the full variable domain is EPEVTQTPSHQVTQMGQEVILRCVPISNHLYFYWYRQILGQKVEFLVSFYNNEISEKSEIFDDQFSVERPDGSNFTLKIRSTKLEDSAMYFCASRQGDNEQYFGPGTRLTVT.